This T cell receptor beta chain originates from a study of graft-versus-host responses after intestinal transplantation. At the level of the study: Recipients underwent multivisceral, liver-intestinal, or isolated intestinal transplants. The recipients all started with anti-thymocyte globulin induction and then took tacrolimus and steroids for 3 to 4 years. Findings and limits, study-wide: The authors found GvH clones in recipient marrow, some appearing first in ileum or blood.

Germline V CDR1 and CDR2: SGHTA, FQGTGA. The junction had 3 bases not matched to a gene; V was cut back by 2 bases and J by 1 base. CDR3 length: 15 amino acids. Clones were read by immunoSEQ multiplex PCR, and TCRdb kept only the in-frame ones, dropping some. In the table there are roughly 99,000 clones, 80% to 90% of which are singletons. For this clone: Its antigen is as yet unknown.

The J gene is TRBJ2-7, the V gene TRBV7-3; 9 bases line up with TRBD2. The sequences come from unstimulated CD4+ T cells sorted from spleen or lymph node cells, collected before transplant. This TCR derives from a human donor who was the organ donor for an intestinal transplant. The CDR3, as DNA: TGTGCCAGCAGCTTAGCGGGGGGGCCGTCCTACGAGCAGTACTTC. Translated, it gives CASSLAGGPSYEQYF.